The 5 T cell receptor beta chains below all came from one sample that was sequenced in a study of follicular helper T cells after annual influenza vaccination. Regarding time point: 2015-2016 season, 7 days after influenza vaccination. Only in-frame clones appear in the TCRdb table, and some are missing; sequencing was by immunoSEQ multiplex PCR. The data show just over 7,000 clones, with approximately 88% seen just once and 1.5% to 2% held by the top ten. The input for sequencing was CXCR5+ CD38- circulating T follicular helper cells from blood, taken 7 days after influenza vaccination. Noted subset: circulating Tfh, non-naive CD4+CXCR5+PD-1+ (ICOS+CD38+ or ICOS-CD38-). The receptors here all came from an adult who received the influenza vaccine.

In DNA form, the CDR3 reads TGTGCCAGCAGTAGTCAGGGGGCCCTGAACACCGGGGAGCTGTTTTTT. This translates into CASSSQGALNTGELFF. V is TRBV2 and J is TRBJ2-2; 8 nucleotides match TRBD1. In germline, CDR1 is SNHLY, CDR2 FYNNEI. The CDR3 extends over 16 amino acids. The V gene end was trimmed by 5 bases and the J gene end by 1 base; junction bases not matched to a gene: 6.

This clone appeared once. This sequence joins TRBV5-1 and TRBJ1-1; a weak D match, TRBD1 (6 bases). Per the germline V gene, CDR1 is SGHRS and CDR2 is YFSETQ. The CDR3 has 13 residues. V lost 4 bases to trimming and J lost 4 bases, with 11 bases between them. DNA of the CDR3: TGCGCCAGCAGCCCACAGGGCAGCACTGAAGCTTTCTTT. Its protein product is CASSPQGSTEAFF.

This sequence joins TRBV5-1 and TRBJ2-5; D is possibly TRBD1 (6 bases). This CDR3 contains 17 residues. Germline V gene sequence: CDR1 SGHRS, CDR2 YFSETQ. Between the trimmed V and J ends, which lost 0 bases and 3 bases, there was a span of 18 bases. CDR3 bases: TGCGCCAGCAGCTTGGCCCTTAGAGGGGGTGGTAAAGAGACCCAGTACTTC. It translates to CASSLALRGGGKETQYF. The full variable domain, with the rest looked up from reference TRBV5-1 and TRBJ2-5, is KAGVTQTPRYLIKTRGQQVTLSCSPISGHRSVSWYQQTPGQGLQFLFEYFSETQRNKGNFPGRFSGRQFSNSRSEMNVSTLELGDSALYLCASSLALRGGGKETQYFGPGTRLLVL.

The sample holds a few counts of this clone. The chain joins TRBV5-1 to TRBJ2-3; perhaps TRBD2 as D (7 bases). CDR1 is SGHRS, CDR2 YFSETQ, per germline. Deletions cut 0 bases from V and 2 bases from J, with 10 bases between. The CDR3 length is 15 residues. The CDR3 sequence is CASSLGGGPTDTQYF. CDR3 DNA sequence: TGCGCCAGCAGCTTGGGGGGGGGCCCCACAGATACGCAGTATTTT.

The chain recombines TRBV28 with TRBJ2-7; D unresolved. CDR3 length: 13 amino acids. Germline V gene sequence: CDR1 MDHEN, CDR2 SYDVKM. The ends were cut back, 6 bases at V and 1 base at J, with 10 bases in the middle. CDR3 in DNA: TGTGCCAGCAGCCCCACAGTTTCCTACGAGCAGTACTTC. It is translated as CASSPTVSYEQYF.